This TCR beta chain stems from a study of blood T cell repertoires in COVID-19. Study overall: T cells, B-cell-depleted T cells, or PBMCs provided the cDNA or gDNA that served as material.

Looked up from germline, CDR1 is MNHEY and CDR2 is SVGAGI. The CDR3 has 13 residues. Trimming took off 7 bases at V and 6 bases at J, with 13 bases between the two ends. Authors' methods: Amplifying reference gene primers gave estimates of nucleated cell counts. Using immunoSEQ multiplex PCR, the repertoire was profiled, and TCRdb retains in-frame clones only, with some absent. V and J calls and clone size follow that table, whereas D and trimming were derived from the DNA. The sample shows roughly 220,000 clones, around 80% of them seen only once. This chain connects TRBV6-5 to TRBJ2-1; TRBD1 is a possible D gene (5 bases). The TCR originated in a man in his forties who had recovered from COVID-19. Sequencing was performed on PBMCs or T cells enriched from blood (not recorded which). The CDR3 protein is CASMRTPLNEQFF. CDR3 nucleotides: TGTGCCAGCATGCGGACACCTCTCAATGAGCAGTTCTTC.